This TCR beta chain appears in the sequencing data of a study of beta chain features in type 1 diabetes. Points from the study as a whole: More deletions and fewer insertions at VDJ junctions were found in patients with type 1 diabetes.

Investigators reverse transcribed all isolated RNA, so they sequenced expressed TCRB transcripts. Using immunoSEQ multiplex PCR, the repertoire was profiled, and TCRdb retains in-frame clones only, with some absent. Found here are 250,000 to 300,000 clones, approximately 8.1% of them singletons; the top ten hold 0.9% to 1.2%. The CDR3 extends over 15 amino acids. With V trimmed by 2 bases and J by 4 bases, 4 bases remained unmatched. Germline CDR1 is SGHVS and CDR2 is FQNEAQ. Remarks on this clone: Its target is not known.

V and J are TRBV7-8 and TRBJ2-1, with 8 bases identical to TRBD2. The receptor's source is a woman younger than 35 in good health. The specimen was central memory CD4+ T cells from blood. The CDR3 bases are TGTGCCAGCAGCTTAAGGAGCGGGAGTTACAATGAGCAGTTCTTC. It codes for CASSLRSGSYNEQFF.